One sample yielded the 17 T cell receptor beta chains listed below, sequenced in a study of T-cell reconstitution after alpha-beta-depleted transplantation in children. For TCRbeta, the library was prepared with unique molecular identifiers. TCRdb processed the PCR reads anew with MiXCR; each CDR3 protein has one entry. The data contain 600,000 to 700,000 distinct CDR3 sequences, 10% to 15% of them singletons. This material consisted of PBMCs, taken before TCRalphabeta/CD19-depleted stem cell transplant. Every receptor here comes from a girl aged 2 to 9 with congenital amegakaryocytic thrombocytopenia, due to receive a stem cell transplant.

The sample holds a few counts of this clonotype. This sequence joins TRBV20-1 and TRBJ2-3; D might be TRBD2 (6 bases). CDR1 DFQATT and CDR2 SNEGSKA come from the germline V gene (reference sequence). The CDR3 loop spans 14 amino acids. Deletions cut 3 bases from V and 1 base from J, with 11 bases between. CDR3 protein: CSASKRVGTDTQYF. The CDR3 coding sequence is TGCAGTGCTAGTAAGCGGGTTGGCACAGATACGCAGTATTTT.

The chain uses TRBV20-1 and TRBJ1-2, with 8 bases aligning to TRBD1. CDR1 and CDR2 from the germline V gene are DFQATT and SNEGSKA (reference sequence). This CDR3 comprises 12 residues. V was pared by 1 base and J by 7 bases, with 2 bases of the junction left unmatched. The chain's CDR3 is CSARGQGFGYTF. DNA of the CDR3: TGCAGTGCTAGAGGACAGGGGTTTGGCTACACCTTC.

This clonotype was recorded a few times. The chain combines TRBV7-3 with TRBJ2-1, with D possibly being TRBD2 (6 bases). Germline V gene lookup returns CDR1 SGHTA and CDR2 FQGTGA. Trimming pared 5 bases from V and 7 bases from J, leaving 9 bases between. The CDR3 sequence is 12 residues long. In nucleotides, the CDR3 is TGTGCCAGCAGCGCAGGAGGGAATGAGCAGTTCTTC. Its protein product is CASSAGGNEQFF.

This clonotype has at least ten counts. CDR3: CASKGENEQFF. The CDR3 DNA is TGCGCCAGCAAAGGGGAGAATGAGCAGTTCTTC. The chain links TRBV5-1 to TRBJ2-1; D might be TRBD1 or TRBD2, each matching 5 bases. This CDR3 is 11 amino acids long. V was trimmed by 6 bases and J by 7 bases, leaving 8 bases between them. Germline assignment: CDR1 SGHRS and CDR2 YFSETQ.

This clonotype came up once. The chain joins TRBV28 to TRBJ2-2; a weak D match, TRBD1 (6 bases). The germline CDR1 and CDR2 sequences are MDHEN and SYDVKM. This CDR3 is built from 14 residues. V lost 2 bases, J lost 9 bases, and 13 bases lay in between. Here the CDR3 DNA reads TGTGCCAGCAGTTTAGCAGGGGCCGGCAGGGAGCTGTTTTTT. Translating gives CASSLAGAGRELFF. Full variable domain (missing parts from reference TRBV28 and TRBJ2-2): DVKVTQSSRYLVKRTGEKVFLECVQDMDHENMFWYRQDPGLGLRLIYFSYDVKMKEKGDIPEGYSVSREKKERFSLILESASTNQTSMYLCASSLAGAGRELFFGEGSRLTVL.

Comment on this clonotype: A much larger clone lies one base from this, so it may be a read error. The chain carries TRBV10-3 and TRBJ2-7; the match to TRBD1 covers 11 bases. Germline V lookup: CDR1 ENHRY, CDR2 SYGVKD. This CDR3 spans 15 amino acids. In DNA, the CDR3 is TGTGCCATCAGTGACGACGGACAGGGGGCCGGCGAGCAGTGCTTC. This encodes CAISDDGQGAGEQCF.

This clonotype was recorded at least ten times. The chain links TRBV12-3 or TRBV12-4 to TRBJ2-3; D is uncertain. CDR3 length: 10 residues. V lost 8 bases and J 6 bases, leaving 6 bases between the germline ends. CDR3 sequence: CASVNDTQYF. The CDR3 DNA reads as TGTGCCAGCGTTAACGATACGCAGTATTTT.

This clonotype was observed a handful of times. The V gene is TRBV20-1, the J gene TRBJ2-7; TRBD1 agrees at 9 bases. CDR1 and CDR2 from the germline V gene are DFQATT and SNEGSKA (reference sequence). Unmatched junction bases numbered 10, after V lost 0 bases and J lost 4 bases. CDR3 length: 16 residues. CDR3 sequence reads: CSARELRRDREYEQYF. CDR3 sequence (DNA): TGCAGTGCTAGAGAGTTGCGTAGGGACAGGGAATACGAGCAGTACTTC.

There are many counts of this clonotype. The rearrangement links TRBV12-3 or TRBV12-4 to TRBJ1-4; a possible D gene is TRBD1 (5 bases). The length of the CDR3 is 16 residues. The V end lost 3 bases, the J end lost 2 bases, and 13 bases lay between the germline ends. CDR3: CASSFSWGTTNEKLFF. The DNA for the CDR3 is TGTGCCAGCAGTTTTTCCTGGGGGACCACTAATGAAAAACTGTTTTTT.

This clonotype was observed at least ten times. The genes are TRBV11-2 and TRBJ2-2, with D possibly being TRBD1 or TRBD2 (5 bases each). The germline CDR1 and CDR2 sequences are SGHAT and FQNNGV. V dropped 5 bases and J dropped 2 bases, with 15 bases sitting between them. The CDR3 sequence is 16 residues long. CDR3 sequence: CASSPPGTSNTGELFF. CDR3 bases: TGTGCCAGCAGCCCGCCCGGGACCTCTAACACCGGGGAGCTGTTTTTT. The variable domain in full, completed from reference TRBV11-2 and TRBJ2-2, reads EAGVAQSPRYKIIEKRQSVAFWCNPISGHATLYWYQQILGQGPKLLIQFQNNGVVDDSQLPKDRFSAERLKGVDSTLKIQPAKLEDSAVYLCASSPPGTSNTGELFFGEGSRLTVL.

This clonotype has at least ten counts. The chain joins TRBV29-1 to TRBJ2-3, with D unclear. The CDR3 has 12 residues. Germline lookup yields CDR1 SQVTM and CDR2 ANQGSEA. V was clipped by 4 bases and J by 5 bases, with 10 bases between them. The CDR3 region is CSVGWRGDTQYF. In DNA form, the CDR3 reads TGCAGCGTTGGATGGCGCGGAGATACGCAGTATTTT.

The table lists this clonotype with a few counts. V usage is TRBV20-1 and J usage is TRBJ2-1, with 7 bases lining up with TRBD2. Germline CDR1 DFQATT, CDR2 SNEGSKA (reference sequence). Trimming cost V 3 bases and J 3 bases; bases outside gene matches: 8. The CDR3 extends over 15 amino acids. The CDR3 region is CSASKGGGFYNEQFF. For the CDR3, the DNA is TGCAGTGCTAGTAAGGGCGGGGGATTCTACAATGAGCAGTTCTTC.

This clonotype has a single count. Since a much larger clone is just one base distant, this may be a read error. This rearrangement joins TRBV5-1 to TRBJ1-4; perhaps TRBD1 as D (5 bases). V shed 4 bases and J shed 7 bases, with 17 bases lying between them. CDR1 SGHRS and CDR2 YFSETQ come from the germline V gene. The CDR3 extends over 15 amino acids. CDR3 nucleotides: TGCGCCAGCAGCAAGGACACCGATCCCCCTGAAAAACTGTTTTTT. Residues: CASSKDTDPPEKLFF. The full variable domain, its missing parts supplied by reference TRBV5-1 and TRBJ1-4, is KAGVTQTPRYLIKTRGQQVTLSCSPISGHRSVSWYQQTPGQGLQFLFEYFSETQRNKGNFPGRFSGRQFSNSRSEMNVSTLELGDSALYLCASSKDTDPPEKLFFGSGTQLSVL.

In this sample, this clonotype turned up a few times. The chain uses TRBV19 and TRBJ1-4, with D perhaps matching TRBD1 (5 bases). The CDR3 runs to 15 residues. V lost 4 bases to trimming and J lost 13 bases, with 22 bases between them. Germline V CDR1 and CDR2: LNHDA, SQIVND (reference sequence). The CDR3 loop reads CASSTLDLSGLGLFF. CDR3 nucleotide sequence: TGTGCCAGTAGTACACTGGACCTCTCGGGGCTTGGACTGTTTTTT.

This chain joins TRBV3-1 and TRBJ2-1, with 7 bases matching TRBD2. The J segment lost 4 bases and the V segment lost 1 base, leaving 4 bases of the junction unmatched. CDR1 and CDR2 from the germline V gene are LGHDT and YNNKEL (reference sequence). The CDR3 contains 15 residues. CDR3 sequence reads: CASSQVLAEYNEQFF. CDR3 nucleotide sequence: TGTGCCAGCAGCCAAGTCCTAGCGGAATACAATGAGCAGTTCTTC.

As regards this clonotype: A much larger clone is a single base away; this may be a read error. Written as DNA, the CDR3 is TGTGCCAGCACTTGGACGGCCGGGACAGGGTCCTACGAGCAGTACTTC. Its translation is CASTWTAGTGSYEQYF. The genes are TRBV12-3 or TRBV12-4 and TRBJ2-7; 9 nucleotides agree with TRBD1. V shed 7 bases, J shed 1 base, and the junction held 11 bases outside the gene matches. This CDR3 comprises 16 residues.

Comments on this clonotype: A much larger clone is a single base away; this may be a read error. DNA of the CDR3: TGCTGTGCTAGAGATTGGGGACAGGGGGCGTATGAGCAGTTCTTC. Translation gives CCARDWGQGAYEQFF. The chain carries TRBV20-1 and TRBJ2-1; 12 bases are a match to TRBD1. The CDR3 is 15 amino acids. Germline-derived CDR1 and CDR2 are DFQATT and SNEGSKA (reference sequence).